Listed here are 8 T cell receptor beta chains from one sample, sequenced in a study of blood T cells in healthy people across ages. Then a second PCR, running roughly 7 to 11 cycles, was carried out with a sample-barcoded 5' primer and a J-beta primer mix. TCRdb reprocessed the 5' RACE reads via MiXCR and lists one record per CDR3 protein. This table has more than 900,000 distinct CDR3 sequences, about 23% appearing once. The same data also went into a second study, on T cells of mothers and their children.

The sample taken for sequencing was blood. These receptors came from a girl aged 2-15 years in good health.

The rearrangement links TRBV27 to TRBJ2-1; tentative D call: TRBD2 (6 bases). Trimming shortened V by 0 bases and J by 7 bases, and 10 bases separated the two germline ends. The CDR3 contains 14 residues. Germline CDR1 reads MNHEY; CDR2 reads SMNVEV (reference sequence). CDR3 coding DNA: TGTGCCAGCAGTTTATCTGGGACTTTAAATGAGCAGTTCTTC. As protein: CASSLSGTLNEQFF.

This clonotype has just a few counts. This chain links TRBV28 with TRBJ1-5; D is ambiguous. CDR1 is MDHEN, CDR2 SYDVKM, per germline. V dropped 3 bases and J dropped 2 bases, with 11 bases sitting between them. CDR3 size: 15 residues. The CDR3 sequence: CASSFLGFGNQPQHF. In DNA, the CDR3 is TGTGCCAGCAGTTTTCTCGGGTTTGGCAATCAGCCCCAGCATTTT.

The genes are TRBV20-1 and TRBJ2-4; TRBD1 might be the D (6 bases). V dropped 2 bases and J dropped 0 bases, with 14 bases sitting between them. CDR1 is DFQATT and CDR2 is SNEGSKA in the germline V gene (reference sequence). The CDR3 is 16 residues long. The CDR3 DNA follows: TGCAGTGCTAGAACCCAGGGGTGGCGAGCCAAAAACATTCAGTACTTC. Amino acids: CSARTQGWRAKNIQYF.

This clonotype was seen only a few times. The rearrangement joins TRBV24-1 to TRBJ2-3; no clear D. Germline assignment: CDR1 KGHDR and CDR2 SFDVKD. The CDR3 spans 16 residues. Trimming took off 4 bases at V and 3 bases at J, with 16 bases between the two ends. CDR3 sequence: CATSEQARDGTDTQYF. CDR3 bases: TGTGCCACCAGTGAGCAGGCTAGAGACGGGACAGATACGCAGTATTTT.

This clonotype has just a few counts. This chain joins TRBV3-1 and TRBJ2-5; 10 bases are a match to TRBD2. This CDR3 has 17 amino acids. Germline V gives CDR1 LGHDT, CDR2 YNNKEL (reference sequence). Losses at the gene ends were 2 bases for V and 2 bases for J; bases not matched to a gene: 8. CDR3 region: CASSQILAGGQQETQYF. The CDR3 bases are TGTGCCAGCAGCCAAATATTAGCGGGAGGCCAACAAGAGACCCAGTACTTC.

This clonotype was found many times. The germline gene is not matched at one end of the junction; a read error may be the cause. This rearrangement joins TRBV5-6 to TRBJ2-5, with 9 bases matching TRBD1. CDR3 length: 13 residues. The germline V gene encodes CDR1 SGHDT and CDR2 YYEEEE. The CDR3 loop reads CASSSGQGETQYF. Written as DNA, the CDR3 is TGCGCCAGCAGCTCCGGACAGGGGGAGACCCAGTACTTC.

This clonotype was seen only once. The rearrangement uses TRBV6-1 and TRBJ2-5; TRBD1 or TRBD2 may be the D gene (5 bases each). Trimming removed 6 bases at V and 7 bases at J, with 27 bases between. The CDR3 length is 17 residues. Germline loops: CDR1 MNHNS, CDR2 SASEGT. The CDR3 is CASSNRFGDEEGGTQYF. CDR3 sequence (DNA): TGTGCCAGCAGCAACCGTTTTGGGGACGAAGAAGGAGGGACCCAGTACTTC.

The chain is built from TRBV25-1 and TRBJ1-5, with D possibly matching TRBD1 (5 bases). V lost 6 bases and J lost 4, with 10 bases in between. CDR3 size: 13 residues. The germline gives CDR1 MGHDK, CDR2 SYGVNS. The CDR3 region is CASRGGSNQPQHF. DNA for the CDR3: TGTGCCAGCAGGGGGGGGTCAAATCAGCCCCAGCATTTT.